This is a list of T cell receptor beta chains from one sample in a study of blood T cell repertoires in COVID-19. Sequencing was performed with immunoSEQ multiplex PCR; in TCRdb, only in-frame clones are kept and a portion is missing. The data contain about 270,000 clones, 70% to 90% of them seen just once; the ten biggest clones take up over 3.5%. The material sequenced was PBMCs or T cells enriched from blood (not recorded which). The receptors derive from a woman in her 30s with acute COVID-19. CDR3s include the opening cysteine and the closing phenylalanine or tryptophan. The order of the fields is D gene, J gene, V gene, clone size, CDR3 DNA, CDR3 protein. D genes are given only for firm matches. The listing skips clone size in some rows; elsewhere it reads once, few, many or a size class.

d_call: TRBD2; j_call: TRBJ2-1; v_call: TRBV7-9; clone_size: -; cdr3_nt: TGTGCCAGCAGCAAACCTAGCGGCGTCTACAATGAGCAGTTCTTC; cdr3_aa: CASSKPSGVYNEQFF
d_call: TRBD2; j_call: TRBJ2-7; v_call: TRBV25-1; clone_size: -; cdr3_nt: TGTGCCAGCAGGCTAGCGGGAGGCGACGAGCAGTACTTC; cdr3_aa: CASRLAGGDEQYF
d_call: -; j_call: TRBJ1-1; v_call: TRBV27; clone_size: -; cdr3_nt: TGTGCCAGCAGTAGAGAGAACACTGAAGCTTTCTTT; cdr3_aa: CASSRENTEAFF
d_call: TRBD1; j_call: TRBJ2-7; v_call: TRBV5-8; clone_size: -; cdr3_nt: TGTGCCAGCAGCTTTTATTCCCTCGGGACAGGGGCCTACGAGCAGTACTTC; cdr3_aa: CASSFYSLGTGAYEQYF
d_call: TRBD1; j_call: TRBJ1-2; v_call: TRBV27; clone_size: -; cdr3_nt: TGTGCCAGCAGTCTGGACCTACAGGGGAATGGCTACACCTTC; cdr3_aa: CASSLDLQGNGYTF
d_call: -; j_call: TRBJ2-3; v_call: TRBV4-1; clone_size: once; cdr3_nt: TGCGCCAGCAGCCAACGAGGGACAGATACGCAGTATTTT; cdr3_aa: CASSQRGTDTQYF
d_call: TRBD1; j_call: TRBJ1-6; v_call: TRBV3-1/TRBV3-2; clone_size: -; cdr3_nt: TGTGCCAGCAGCCTTTATGGACAGGGTGGTAATTCACCCCTCCACTTT; cdr3_aa: CASSLYGQGGNSPLHF
d_call: TRBD2; j_call: TRBJ2-7; v_call: TRBV18; clone_size: -; cdr3_nt: TGTGCCAGCTGGAACGGGGGGGGAACCTACGAGCAGTACTTC; cdr3_aa: CASWNGGGTYEQYF
d_call: -; j_call: TRBJ1-1; v_call: TRBV7-9; clone_size: -; cdr3_nt: TGTGCCAGCACGGCAGGGATCAACACTGAAGCTTTCTTT; cdr3_aa: CASTAGINTEAFF
d_call: TRBD2; j_call: TRBJ2-3; v_call: TRBV11-3; clone_size: -; cdr3_nt: TGTGCCAGCAGCCTGGGACTAGACGGGAGCACAGATACGCAGTATTTT; cdr3_aa: CASSLGLDGSTDTQYF
d_call: TRBD1; j_call: TRBJ2-1; v_call: TRBV27; clone_size: -; cdr3_nt: TGTGCCAGCAGTTTTGTGGACAGGGTCAATGAGCAGTTCTTC; cdr3_aa: CASSFVDRVNEQFF
d_call: TRBD2; j_call: TRBJ2-1; v_call: TRBV27; clone_size: once; cdr3_nt: TGTGCCAGCAGGTTACGTTCCGGCGGGAGCAACAATGAGCAGTTCTTC; cdr3_aa: CASRLRSGGSNNEQFF
d_call: TRBD2; j_call: TRBJ2-2; v_call: TRBV10-1; clone_size: -; cdr3_nt: TGCGCCAGCAGTGGACAAATGGGGACTAGCGGGACCGGGGAGCTGTTTTTT; cdr3_aa: CASSGQMGTSGTGELFF
d_call: -; j_call: TRBJ1-1; v_call: TRBV15; clone_size: -; cdr3_nt: TGTGCCACCAGCAGAGATAGAGGGGGAAGGTCTGAAGCTTTCTTT; cdr3_aa: CATSRDRGGRSEAFF
d_call: -; j_call: TRBJ2-1; v_call: TRBV2; clone_size: -; cdr3_nt: TGTGCCAGCAGTGGGACTGGATACAATGAGCAGTTCTTC; cdr3_aa: CASSGTGYNEQFF
d_call: -; j_call: TRBJ2-1; v_call: TRBV28; clone_size: -; cdr3_nt: TGTGCCAGCACCCAATTGGGGAAGGGGTCCTACAATGAGCAGTTCTTC; cdr3_aa: CASTQLGKGSYNEQFF
d_call: -; j_call: TRBJ2-7; v_call: TRBV15; clone_size: -; cdr3_nt: TGTGCCACCAGCAGAGATTTGGGGGCCGGGGACGAGCAGTACTTC; cdr3_aa: CATSRDLGAGDEQYF
d_call: -; j_call: TRBJ1-2; v_call: TRBV5-1; clone_size: -; cdr3_nt: TGCGCCAGCAGCAGCGGGGACGGCTATGGCTACACCTTC; cdr3_aa: CASSSGDGYGYTF
d_call: TRBD1; j_call: TRBJ2-3; v_call: TRBV3-1/TRBV3-2; clone_size: -; cdr3_nt: TGTGCCAGCAGATTCGACAGGGCGGCAGATACGCAGTATTTT; cdr3_aa: CASRFDRAADTQYF
d_call: -; j_call: TRBJ2-1; v_call: TRBV19; clone_size: -; cdr3_nt: TGTGCCAGTACCAAATCCCAGTCGGGGAGCTCCTACAATGAGCAGTTCTTC; cdr3_aa: CASTKSQSGSSYNEQFF
d_call: -; j_call: TRBJ2-7; v_call: TRBV4-1; clone_size: -; cdr3_nt: TGCGCCAGCAGCCAACCGCAGGGAAAAACCCTAGTGTACGAGCAGTACTTC; cdr3_aa: CASSQPQGKTLVYEQYF
d_call: -; j_call: TRBJ1-5; v_call: TRBV27; clone_size: -; cdr3_nt: TGTGCCAGCAGGCTTGACGGGAGAGGGAATCAGCCCCAGCATTTT; cdr3_aa: CASRLDGRGNQPQHF
d_call: -; j_call: TRBJ2-7; v_call: TRBV5-1; clone_size: -; cdr3_nt: TGCGCCAGCAGCTTGTCGCAGGGTCCCGAGCAGTACTTC; cdr3_aa: CASSLSQGPEQYF
d_call: TRBD2; j_call: TRBJ2-1; v_call: TRBV12-5; clone_size: -; cdr3_nt: TGTGCTAGTGGTTTGGTACTAGCTAGCGGCGACAATGAGCAGTTCTTC; cdr3_aa: CASGLVLASGDNEQFF
d_call: TRBD1; j_call: TRBJ1-3; v_call: TRBV25-1; clone_size: few; cdr3_nt: TGTGCCAGCAGCCAGACAGGGGCAGTCAACACCATATATTTT; cdr3_aa: CASSQTGAVNTIYF
d_call: -; j_call: TRBJ1-6; v_call: TRBV18; clone_size: -; cdr3_nt: TGTGCCAGCTCACCACCTGGAGAGCCGAATTCACCCCTCCACTTT; cdr3_aa: CASSPPGEPNSPLHF
d_call: -; j_call: TRBJ2-5; v_call: TRBV27; clone_size: few; cdr3_nt: TGTGCCAGCAGCAGACGGACAGAAGAGACCCAGTACTTC; cdr3_aa: CASSRRTEETQYF
d_call: TRBD1; j_call: TRBJ1-5; v_call: TRBV3-1/TRBV3-2; clone_size: -; cdr3_nt: TGTGCCAGCAGCCAAAACACAGGGGCGACTCAGCCCCAGCATTTT; cdr3_aa: CASSQNTGATQPQHF
d_call: -; j_call: TRBJ2-5; v_call: TRBV3-1/TRBV3-2; clone_size: -; cdr3_nt: TGTGCCAGCAGTAACCAGAGGGGGGAGACCCAGTACTTC; cdr3_aa: CASSNQRGETQYF
d_call: -; j_call: TRBJ1-1; v_call: TRBV7-9; clone_size: -; cdr3_nt: TGTGCCAGCAGCTTACCCTACAGGGTAACTGAAGCTTTCTTT; cdr3_aa: CASSLPYRVTEAFF
d_call: -; j_call: TRBJ2-1; v_call: TRBV2; clone_size: -; cdr3_nt: TGTGCCAGCAGCCTCCAGCAGGGCCCCAATGAGCAGTTCTTC; cdr3_aa: CASSLQQGPNEQFF
d_call: -; j_call: TRBJ2-2; v_call: TRBV7-9; clone_size: -; cdr3_nt: TGTGCCAGCAGCTTAGTCAGCGTCAAGATCGGGGAGCTGTTTTTT; cdr3_aa: CASSLVSVKIGELFF
d_call: -; j_call: TRBJ2-3; v_call: TRBV5-8; clone_size: -; cdr3_nt: TGTGCCAGCAGCCCAGGACAGGAGGGAGATACGCAGTATTTT; cdr3_aa: CASSPGQEGDTQYF
d_call: TRBD2; j_call: TRBJ2-3; v_call: TRBV7-9; clone_size: many; cdr3_nt: TGTGCCAGCAGGTCGGGACTAGCGGGGACTCCTAGCACAGATACGCAGTATTTT; cdr3_aa: CASRSGLAGTPSTDTQYF
d_call: TRBD1; j_call: TRBJ1-1; v_call: TRBV27; clone_size: -; cdr3_nt: TGTGCCAGCAGTGGACAGGGAAACACTGAAGCTTTCTTT; cdr3_aa: CASSGQGNTEAFF
d_call: TRBD1; j_call: TRBJ1-6; v_call: TRBV19; clone_size: -; cdr3_nt: TGTGCCAGTAGTCGACAGGGGATAATGGATTCACCCCTCCACTTT; cdr3_aa: CASSRQGIMDSPLHF
d_call: -; j_call: TRBJ1-4; v_call: TRBV28; clone_size: few; cdr3_nt: TGTGCCAGCAGATCGGCCGCAGGGTTTGGGGAAAAACTGTTTTTT; cdr3_aa: CASRSAAGFGEKLFF
d_call: -; j_call: TRBJ2-3; v_call: TRBV5-8; clone_size: -; cdr3_nt: TGTGCCAGCAGCTCCCAGGGATTAGATACGCAGTATTTT; cdr3_aa: CASSSQGLDTQYF
d_call: TRBD1; j_call: TRBJ2-1; v_call: TRBV9; clone_size: -; cdr3_nt: TGTGCCAGCAGCGGGGGGGGGACAGGGTGGGATGAGCAGTTCTTC; cdr3_aa: CASSGGGTGWDEQFF
d_call: -; j_call: TRBJ2-3; v_call: TRBV9; clone_size: -; cdr3_nt: TGTGCCAGCAGCGCGTCAGGGAGCACAGATACGCAGTATTTT; cdr3_aa: CASSASGSTDTQYF
d_call: TRBD1; j_call: TRBJ1-3; v_call: TRBV6-5; clone_size: -; cdr3_nt: TGTGCCAGCAGTCTCGTGACAGGGGCTGGAAACACCATATATTTT; cdr3_aa: CASSLVTGAGNTIYF
d_call: TRBD2; j_call: TRBJ2-3; v_call: TRBV29-1; clone_size: -; cdr3_nt: TGCAGCGTTTTAACCCTCGGGGGGACCCTAACAGATACGCAGTATTTT; cdr3_aa: CSVLTLGGTLTDTQYF
d_call: -; j_call: TRBJ2-1; v_call: TRBV12-1; clone_size: once; cdr3_nt: TGTGCCCCGCTGCGGTACAATGAGCAGTTCTTC; cdr3_aa: CAPLRYNEQFF
d_call: TRBD2; j_call: TRBJ2-2; v_call: TRBV5-1; clone_size: -; cdr3_nt: TGCGCCAGCAGCTCCCCGACTAGCGGGACGAACACCGGGGAGCTGTTTTTT; cdr3_aa: CASSSPTSGTNTGELFF
d_call: -; j_call: TRBJ2-1; v_call: TRBV7-7; clone_size: -; cdr3_nt: TGTGCTAGCAGCTTAGACGGGGACAATGAGCAGTTCTTC; cdr3_aa: CASSLDGDNEQFF
d_call: TRBD1; j_call: TRBJ1-5; v_call: TRBV6-1; clone_size: -; cdr3_nt: TGTGCCAGCAGTGAAGCAGGGAAAGGGGGCGAGCCCCAGCATTTT; cdr3_aa: CASSEAGKGGEPQHF
d_call: -; j_call: TRBJ1-5; v_call: TRBV2; clone_size: -; cdr3_nt: TGTGCCAGCAGTGAACTGGGGCCTGGGCAGCCCCAGCATTTT; cdr3_aa: CASSELGPGQPQHF
d_call: -; j_call: TRBJ2-2; v_call: TRBV30; clone_size: -; cdr3_nt: TGTGCCACGACGGGGGAAATCGGGGAGCTGTTTTTT; cdr3_aa: CATTGEIGELFF
d_call: TRBD1; j_call: TRBJ1-1; v_call: TRBV11-1; clone_size: -; cdr3_nt: TGTGCCAGCAGCTTGGGGACAGGGACTGAAGCTTTCTTT; cdr3_aa: CASSLGTGTEAFF
d_call: TRBD2; j_call: TRBJ2-1; v_call: TRBV9; clone_size: -; cdr3_nt: TGTGCCAGCAGCGCGTTAGGGGCAATAGCGGGAGGAGGAAGTGAGCAGTTCTTC; cdr3_aa: CASSALGAIAGGGSEQFF
d_call: -; j_call: TRBJ2-7; v_call: TRBV30; clone_size: -; cdr3_nt: TGTGCCTGGATAGGGGCGTGGTCGGGGGATCGGGGCTACGAGCAGTACTTC; cdr3_aa: CAWIGAWSGDRGYEQYF
d_call: -; j_call: TRBJ2-7; v_call: TRBV7-3; clone_size: once; cdr3_nt: TGTGCCAGCAGCCCGTACAGGGCCCCCTACGAGCAGTACTTC; cdr3_aa: CASSPYRAPYEQYF
d_call: -; j_call: TRBJ1-1; v_call: TRBV4-1; clone_size: -; cdr3_nt: TGCGCCAGCAGCCGAGGGGGGGGCACTGAAGCTTTCTTT; cdr3_aa: CASSRGGGTEAFF
d_call: -; j_call: TRBJ2-1; v_call: TRBV27; clone_size: -; cdr3_nt: TGTGCCAGCAGTCCTAAACGACAGTTTGGGTACAATGAGCAGTTCTTC; cdr3_aa: CASSPKRQFGYNEQFF
d_call: TRBD2; j_call: TRBJ2-1; v_call: TRBV2; clone_size: -; cdr3_nt: TGTGCCAGCAACCCGCGGGAGGGGGCGAATGAGCAGTTCTTC; cdr3_aa: CASNPREGANEQFF
d_call: -; j_call: TRBJ1-5; v_call: TRBV7-2; clone_size: -; cdr3_nt: TGTGCCAGCAGCTCCCCCCCTGGCAGCAATCAGCCCCAGCATTTT; cdr3_aa: CASSSPPGSNQPQHF